Given below is one T cell receptor beta chain in context. Its antigen specificity is not known. Base quality data are lacking; no much larger clone is found one base away. From its cysteine to its phenylalanine, the CDR3 spans 12 amino acids. Of the read, only the CDR3 DNA is kept; its 36 bases are in frame from base 1. The germline V gene gives CDR1 as MNHEY and CDR2 as SVGAGI. V is clipped by 5 bases and J by 0 bases, and the sequence between their germline boundaries is 4 bases long. TCRbeta CDR3 regions were amplified from genomic DNA using the immunoSEQ Assay, a bias-controlled multiplex PCR. The paper's processing steps were these. The number of nucleated cells in each sample was estimated from the amplification of reference gene primers within the assay. Sequence reads were collapsed and filtered to measure the absolute abundance of every unique TCRbeta CDR3 rearrangement. For each sample, productive Simpson clonality was calculated by taking the square root of Simpson's diversity index across productive rearrangements. Sourced from immuneACCESS, this table was stored by TCRdb with only in-frame sequences that have V and J called. A share of the clones is absent; for the studies checked, an unresolved V gene accounts for under half, and the remainder has no known explanation. D and trimming were read from the DNA, whereas the V and J calls and clone size are those reported in that table. This sample holds around 62,000 clones; 85% to 90% were observed only once. The ten largest clonotypes hold about 1.5% of the sample.

Each collaborating institution followed its own protocols to collect whole blood in K2EDTA tubes. For TCRbeta analysis, collaborator samples were shipped as frozen whole blood, as isolated PBMCs, or as DNA extracted from either sample type. The data are from a study of blood T cell repertoires in COVID-19 (dated by TCRdb to 2018 to 2020). General notes on the study: Collaborator samples came from the United States, Italy and Spain and covered acute and convalescent phases of COVID-19. The prospective study material was composed of cDNA or gDNA derived from T cells, B-cell-depleted T cells, or PBMCs. The dataset comprised deeply sampled blood TCRbeta repertoires from subjects exposed to, actively infected with, or recovered from COVID-19. The repertoires were made available in a free public database intended to serve as a resource for research on the immune response to SARS-CoV-2. The samples were drawn from two sources: the first 160 participants of the ongoing ImmuneRACE study, and 1,000 to 1,500 subjects contributed by 6 global collaborators. Nearly every sample came with metadata listing a de-identified subject ID, COVID-19 status, age in years and sex. HLA class I and class II types, where available, came from metadata supplied by the sample provider rather than from assay-based typing. Findings and caveats that apply to the study as a whole: How much clinical and demographic metadata was included differed by source and by participant, and the metadata was provided uncurated.

The sequencing input was peripheral blood. The V gene is TRBV6-5 and the J gene is TRBJ1-1, with no confident D gene call. This TCR was recovered from a man aged 60 to 75 with acute or convalescent COVID-19. CDR3 sequence: CASSQVNTEAFF. The bases read TGTGCCAGCAGTCAGGTGAACACTGAAGCTTTCTTT.